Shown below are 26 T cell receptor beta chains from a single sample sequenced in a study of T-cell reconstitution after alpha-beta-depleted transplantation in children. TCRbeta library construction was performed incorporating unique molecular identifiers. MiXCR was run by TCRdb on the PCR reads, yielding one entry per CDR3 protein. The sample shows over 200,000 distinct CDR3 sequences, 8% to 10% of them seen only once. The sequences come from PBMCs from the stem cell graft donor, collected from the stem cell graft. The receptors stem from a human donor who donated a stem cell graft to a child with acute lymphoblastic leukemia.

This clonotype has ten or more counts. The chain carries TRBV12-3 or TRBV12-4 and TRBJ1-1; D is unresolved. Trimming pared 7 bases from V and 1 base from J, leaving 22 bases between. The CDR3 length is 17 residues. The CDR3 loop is CASTHPGFVSKNTEAFF. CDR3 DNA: TGTGCCAGCACACACCCCGGGTTCGTCAGCAAGAACACTGAAGCTTTCTTT.

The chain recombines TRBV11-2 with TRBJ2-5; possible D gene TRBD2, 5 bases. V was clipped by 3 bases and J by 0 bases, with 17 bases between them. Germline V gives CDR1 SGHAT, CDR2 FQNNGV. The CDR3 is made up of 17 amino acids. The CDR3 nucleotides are TGTGCCAGCAGCTTTAGAGGGTCCTTAGAGTACCAAGAGACCCAGTACTTC. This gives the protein CASSFRGSLEYQETQYF.

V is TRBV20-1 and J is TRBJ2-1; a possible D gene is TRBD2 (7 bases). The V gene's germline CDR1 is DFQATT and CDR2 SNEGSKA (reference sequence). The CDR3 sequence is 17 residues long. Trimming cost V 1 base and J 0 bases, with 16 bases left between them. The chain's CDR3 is CSARGGGGPSSYNEQFF. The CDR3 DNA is TGCAGTGCTAGAGGAGGCGGGGGCCCAAGCTCCTACAATGAGCAGTTCTTC.

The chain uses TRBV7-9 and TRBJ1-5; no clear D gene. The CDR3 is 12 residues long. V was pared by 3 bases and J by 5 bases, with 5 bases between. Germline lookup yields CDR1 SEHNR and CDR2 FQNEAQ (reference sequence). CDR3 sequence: CASSLSYQPQHF. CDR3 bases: TGTGCCAGCAGCTTGAGCTATCAGCCCCAGCATTTT.

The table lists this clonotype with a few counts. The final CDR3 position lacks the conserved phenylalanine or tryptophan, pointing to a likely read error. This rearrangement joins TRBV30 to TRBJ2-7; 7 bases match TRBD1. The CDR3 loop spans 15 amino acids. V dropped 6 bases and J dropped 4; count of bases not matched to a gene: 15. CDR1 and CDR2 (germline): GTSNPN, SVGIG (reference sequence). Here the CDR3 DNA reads TGTGCCTGTGGGGAACAGGGGATACATTTATACGAGCAGTACTGC. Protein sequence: CACGEQGIHLYEQYC.

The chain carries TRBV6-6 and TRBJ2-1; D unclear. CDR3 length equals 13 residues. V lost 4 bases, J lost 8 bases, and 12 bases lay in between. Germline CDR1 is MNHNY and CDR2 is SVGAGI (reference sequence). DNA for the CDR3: TGTGCCAGCAGTTCCCCATCCCCAGATGAGCAGTTCTTC. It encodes CASSSPSPDEQFF.

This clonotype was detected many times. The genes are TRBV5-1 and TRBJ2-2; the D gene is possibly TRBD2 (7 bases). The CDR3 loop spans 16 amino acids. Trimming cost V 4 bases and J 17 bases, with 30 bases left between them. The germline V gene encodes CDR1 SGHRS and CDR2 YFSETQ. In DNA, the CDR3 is TGCGCCAGCAGCCATCGCGGGGGCGAGAACACCGGGGAGTTTTTTTTT. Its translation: CASSHRGGENTGEFFF.

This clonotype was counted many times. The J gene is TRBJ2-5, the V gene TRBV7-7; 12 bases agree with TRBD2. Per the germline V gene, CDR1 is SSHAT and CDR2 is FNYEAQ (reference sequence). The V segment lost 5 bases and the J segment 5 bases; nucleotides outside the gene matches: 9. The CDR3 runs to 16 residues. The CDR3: CASSRKTSGGEETQYF. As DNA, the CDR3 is TGTGCCAGCAGCCGAAAGACTAGCGGGGGAGAGGAGACCCAGTACTTC. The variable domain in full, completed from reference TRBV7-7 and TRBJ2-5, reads GAGVSQSPRYKVTKRGQDVTLRCDPISSHATLYWYQQALGQGPEFLTYFNYEAQPDKSGLPSDRFSAERPEGSISTLTIQRTEQRDSAMYRCASSRKTSGGEETQYFGPGTRLLVL.

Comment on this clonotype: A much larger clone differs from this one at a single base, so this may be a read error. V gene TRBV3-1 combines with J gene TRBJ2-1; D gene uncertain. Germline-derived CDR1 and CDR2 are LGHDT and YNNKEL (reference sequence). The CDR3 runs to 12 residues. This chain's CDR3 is CASSHDSNEEFF. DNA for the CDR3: TGTGCCAGCAGCCACGACTCCAATGAGGAGTTCTTC.

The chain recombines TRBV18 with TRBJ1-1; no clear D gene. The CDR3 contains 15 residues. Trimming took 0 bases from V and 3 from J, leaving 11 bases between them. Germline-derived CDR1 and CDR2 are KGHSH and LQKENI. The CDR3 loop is CASSPPMGSYTEAFF. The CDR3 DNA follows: TGTGCCAGCTCACCACCGATGGGCAGTTACACTGAAGCTTTCTTT.

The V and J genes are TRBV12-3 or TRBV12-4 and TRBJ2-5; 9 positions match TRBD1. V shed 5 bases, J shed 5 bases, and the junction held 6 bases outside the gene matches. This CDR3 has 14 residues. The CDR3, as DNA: TGTGCCAGCAGTCTCGGACAGGGGACGGAGACCCAGTACTTC. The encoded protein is CASSLGQGTETQYF.

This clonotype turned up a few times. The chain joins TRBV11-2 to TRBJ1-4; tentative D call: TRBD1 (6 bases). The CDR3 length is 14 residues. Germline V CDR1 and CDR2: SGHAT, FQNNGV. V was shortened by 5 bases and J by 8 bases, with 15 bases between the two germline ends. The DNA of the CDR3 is TGTGCCAGCAGCCTCACGGGGGCGGACGAAAAACTGTTTTTT. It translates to CASSLTGADEKLFF.

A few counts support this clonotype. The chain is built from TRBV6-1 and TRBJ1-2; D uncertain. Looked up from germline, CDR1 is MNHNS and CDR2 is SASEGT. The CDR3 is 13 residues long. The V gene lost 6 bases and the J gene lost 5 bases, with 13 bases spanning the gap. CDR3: CASSKAAGYGYTF. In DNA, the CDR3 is TGTGCCAGCAGCAAGGCGGCAGGTTATGGCTACACCTTC.

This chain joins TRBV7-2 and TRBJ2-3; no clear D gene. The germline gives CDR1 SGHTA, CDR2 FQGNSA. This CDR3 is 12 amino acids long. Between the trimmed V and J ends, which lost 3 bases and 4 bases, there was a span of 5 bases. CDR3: CASSLDSDTQYF. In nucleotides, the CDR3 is TGTGCCAGCAGCTTGGATTCAGATACGCAGTATTTT.

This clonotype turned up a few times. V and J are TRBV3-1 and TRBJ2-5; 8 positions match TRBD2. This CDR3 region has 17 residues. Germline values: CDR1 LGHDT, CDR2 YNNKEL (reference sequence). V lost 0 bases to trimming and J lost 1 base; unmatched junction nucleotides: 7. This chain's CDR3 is CASSQDNRRGAQETQYF. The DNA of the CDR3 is TGTGCCAGCAGCCAAGACAATAGGCGGGGGGCCCAAGAGACCCAGTACTTC.

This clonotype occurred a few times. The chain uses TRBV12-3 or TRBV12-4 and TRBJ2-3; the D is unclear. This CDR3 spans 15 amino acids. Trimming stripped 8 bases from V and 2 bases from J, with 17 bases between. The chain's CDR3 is CASAQNRPSTDTQYF. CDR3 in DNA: TGTGCCAGCGCTCAGAACCGCCCTTCCACAGATACGCAGTATTTT.

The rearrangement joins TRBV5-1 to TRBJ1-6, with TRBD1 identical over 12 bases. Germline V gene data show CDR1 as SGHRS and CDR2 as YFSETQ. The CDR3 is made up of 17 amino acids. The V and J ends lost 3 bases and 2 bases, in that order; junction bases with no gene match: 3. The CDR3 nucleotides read TGCGCCAGCAGCTCGGGGACAGGGGGCACCTATAATTCACCCCTCCACTTT. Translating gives CASSSGTGGTYNSPLHF.

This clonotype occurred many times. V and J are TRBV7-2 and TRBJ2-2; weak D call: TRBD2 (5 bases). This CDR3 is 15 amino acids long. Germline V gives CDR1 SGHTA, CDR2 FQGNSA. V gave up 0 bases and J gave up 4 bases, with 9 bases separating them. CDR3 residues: CASSLAGLSTGELFF. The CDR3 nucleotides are TGTGCCAGCAGCTTAGCCGGACTGAGCACCGGGGAGCTGTTTTTT.

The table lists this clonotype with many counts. CDR3 loop: CASSIQRGDTGELFF. The CDR3 nucleotides are TGCGCCAGCAGCATTCAGCGGGGGGACACCGGGGAGCTGTTTTTT. The rearrangement joins TRBV5-1 to TRBJ2-2; 9 positions match TRBD2. There are 15 residues in the CDR3. Germline-derived CDR1 and CDR2 are SGHRS and YFSETQ. The V and J ends lost 4 bases and 3 bases, in that order; junction bases with no gene match: 4.

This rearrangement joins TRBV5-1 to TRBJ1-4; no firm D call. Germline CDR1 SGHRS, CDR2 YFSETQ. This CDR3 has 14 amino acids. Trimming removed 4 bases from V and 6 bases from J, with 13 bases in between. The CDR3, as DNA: TGCGCCAGCAGCGTCGGTCTCCGGCATGAAAAACTGTTTTTT. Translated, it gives CASSVGLRHEKLFF.

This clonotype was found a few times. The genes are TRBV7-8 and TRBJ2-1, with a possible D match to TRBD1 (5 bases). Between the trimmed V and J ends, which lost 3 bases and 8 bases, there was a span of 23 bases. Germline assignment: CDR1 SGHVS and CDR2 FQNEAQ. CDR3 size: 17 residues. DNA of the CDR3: TGTGCCAGCAGCTTTAAACCCCCAGGGCGGTTGGTGCATGAGCAGTTCTTC. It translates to CASSFKPPGRLVHEQFF.

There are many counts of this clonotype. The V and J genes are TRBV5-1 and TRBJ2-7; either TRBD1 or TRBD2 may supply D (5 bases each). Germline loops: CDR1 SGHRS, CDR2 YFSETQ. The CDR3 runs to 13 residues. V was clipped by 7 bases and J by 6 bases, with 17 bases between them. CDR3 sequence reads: CASRRDQSGEQYF. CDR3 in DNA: TGCGCCAGCCGACGGGACCAATCGGGCGAGCAGTACTTC.

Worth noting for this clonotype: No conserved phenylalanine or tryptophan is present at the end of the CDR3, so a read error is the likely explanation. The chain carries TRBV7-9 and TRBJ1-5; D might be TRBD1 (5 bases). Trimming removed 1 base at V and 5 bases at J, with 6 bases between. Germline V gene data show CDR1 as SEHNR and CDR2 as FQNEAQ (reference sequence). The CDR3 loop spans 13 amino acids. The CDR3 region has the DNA TGTGCCAGCAGCTTAGGGGGGGATCAGCCCCAGCATTAT. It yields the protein CASSLGGDQPQHY.

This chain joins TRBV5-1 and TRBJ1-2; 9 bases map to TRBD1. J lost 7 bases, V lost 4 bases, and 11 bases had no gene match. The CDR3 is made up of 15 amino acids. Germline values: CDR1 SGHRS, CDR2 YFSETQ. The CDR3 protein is CASSARDRAERGYTF. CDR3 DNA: TGCGCCAGCAGCGCCCGGGACAGGGCGGAGCGTGGCTACACCTTC.

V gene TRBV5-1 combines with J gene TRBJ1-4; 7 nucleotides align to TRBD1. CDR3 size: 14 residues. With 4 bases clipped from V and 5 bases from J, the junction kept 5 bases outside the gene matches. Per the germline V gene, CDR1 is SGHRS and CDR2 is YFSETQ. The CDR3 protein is CASSGGTANEKLFF. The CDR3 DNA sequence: TGCGCCAGCAGCGGCGGGACAGCGAATGAAAAACTGTTTTTT.

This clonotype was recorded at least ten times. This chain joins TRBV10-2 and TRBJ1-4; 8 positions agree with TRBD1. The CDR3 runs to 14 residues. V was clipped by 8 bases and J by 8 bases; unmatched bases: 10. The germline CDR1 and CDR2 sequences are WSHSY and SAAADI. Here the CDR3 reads CASQSTGEGEKLFF. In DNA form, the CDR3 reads TGCGCCAGCCAATCGACAGGGGAGGGAGAAAAACTGTTTTTT.